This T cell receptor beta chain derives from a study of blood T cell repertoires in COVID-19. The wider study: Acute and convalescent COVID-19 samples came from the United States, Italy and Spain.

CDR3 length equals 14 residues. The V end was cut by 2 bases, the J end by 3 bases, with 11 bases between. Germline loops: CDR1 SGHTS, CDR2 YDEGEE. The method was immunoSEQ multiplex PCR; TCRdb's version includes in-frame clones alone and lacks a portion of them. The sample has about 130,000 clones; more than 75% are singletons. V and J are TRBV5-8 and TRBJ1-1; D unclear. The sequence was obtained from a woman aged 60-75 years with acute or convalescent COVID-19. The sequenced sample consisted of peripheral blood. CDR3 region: CASSLGVLDTEAFF. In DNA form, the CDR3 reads TGTGCCAGCAGCTTAGGAGTTCTAGACACTGAAGCTTTCTTT.